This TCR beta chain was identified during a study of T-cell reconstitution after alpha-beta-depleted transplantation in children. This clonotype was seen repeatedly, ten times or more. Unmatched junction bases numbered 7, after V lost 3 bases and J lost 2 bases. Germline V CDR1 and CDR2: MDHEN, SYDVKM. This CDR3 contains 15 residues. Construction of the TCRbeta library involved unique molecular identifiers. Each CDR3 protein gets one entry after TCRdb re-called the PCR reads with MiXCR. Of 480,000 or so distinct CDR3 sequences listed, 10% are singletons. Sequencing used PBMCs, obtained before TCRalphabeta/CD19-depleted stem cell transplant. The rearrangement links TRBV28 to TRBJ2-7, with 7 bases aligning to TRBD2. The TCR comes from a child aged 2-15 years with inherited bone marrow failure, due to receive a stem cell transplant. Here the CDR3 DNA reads TGTGCCAGCAGTTTTGGCCTAGCGGCTCCCTACGAGCAGTACTTC. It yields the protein CASSFGLAAPYEQYF.